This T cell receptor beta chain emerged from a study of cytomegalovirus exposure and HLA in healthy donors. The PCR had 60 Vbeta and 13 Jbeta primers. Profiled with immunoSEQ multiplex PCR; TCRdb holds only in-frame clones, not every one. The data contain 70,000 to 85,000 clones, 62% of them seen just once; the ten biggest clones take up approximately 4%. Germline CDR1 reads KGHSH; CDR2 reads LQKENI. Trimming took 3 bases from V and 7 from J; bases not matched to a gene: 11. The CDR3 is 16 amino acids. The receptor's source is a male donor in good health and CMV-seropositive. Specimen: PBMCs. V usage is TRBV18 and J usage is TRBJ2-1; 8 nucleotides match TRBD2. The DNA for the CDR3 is TGTGCCAGCTCACCGTTGCCGGGGGGGCCAGGTAATGAGCAGTTCTTC. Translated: CASSPLPGGPGNEQFF.